Listed below are T cell receptor beta chains from one sample, sequenced in a study of OX40 agonist ivuxolimab in advanced cancers. Method: immunoSEQ multiplex PCR; TCRdb's copy keeps in-frame clones and lacks some. The sample lists roughly 60,000 clones, roughly nine tenths occurring once. The sample consisted of CD4+ or CD8+ T cells sorted from blood, taken in a trial of the OX40 agonist ivuxolimab. These receptors all come from an adult with an advanced solid tumor such as melanoma, head and neck, liver or kidney cancer. The CDR3 runs from the conserved cysteine through the conserved F or W. D genes are given only for firm matches. A clone size is listed for some rows: how often the clone was seen (once, few, many), or a class if it is expanded.

clone size | J gene | V gene | D gene | CDR3 DNA | CDR3 protein
- | TRBJ2-7 | TRBV5-1 | TRBD1 | TGCGCCAGCAGCCCGCAGAGGACAGGGAAATACTACGAGCAGTACTTC | CASSPQRTGKYYEQYF
- | TRBJ2-3 | TRBV5-1 | TRBD2 | TGCGCCAGCAGCTTGGGACTAGCGGGAAGTGGGGATACGCAGTATTTT | CASSLGLAGSGDTQYF
- | TRBJ2-7 | TRBV11-2 | TRBD1 | TGTGCCAGCACCTTCCCTGGGACAGGGAACTACGAGCAGTACTTC | CASTFPGTGNYEQYF
- | TRBJ1-2 | TRBV11-2 | - | TGTGCCAGCAGCTTAAGGGTCGGGGATGGCTACACCTTC | CASSLRVGDGYTF
- | TRBJ2-3 | TRBV13 | TRBD2 | TGTGCCAGCAGCTTACTGGGACTAGCGGGAGGGGCAGATACGCAGTATTTT | CASSLLGLAGGADTQYF
- | TRBJ1-2 | TRBV4-3 | - | TGCGCCAGCAGCCAAGAGATCGGAGGGGTCGGTGGCTACACCTTC | CASSQEIGGVGGYTF
once | TRBJ2-3 | TRBV28 | - | TGTGCCGGCAGTTGGAACAGGGGCACAGATACGCAGTATTTT | CAGSWNRGTDTQYF
- | TRBJ2-1 | TRBV18 | TRBD2 | TGTGCCAGCTCACCACTGCTAGCGGGAGGCAATGAGCAGTTCTTC | CASSPLLAGGNEQFF
- | TRBJ1-1 | TRBV28 | TRBD1 | TGTGCCAGCAGTGCCCTCGACAGGGTAGACACTGAAGCTTTCTTT | CASSALDRVDTEAFF
- | TRBJ2-7 | TRBV27 | TRBD2 | TGTGCCAGCAGTTTAATGACTAGCGGGAGCTCCTACGAGCAGTACTTC | CASSLMTSGSSYEQYF
- | TRBJ2-3 | TRBV19 | - | TGTGCCAGTAGTATCAAGCCTAACCCTTTAACAGATACGCAGTATTTT | CASSIKPNPLTDTQYF
- | TRBJ1-3 | TRBV28 | - | TGTGCCAGCGGATACTCTGGAAACACCATATATTTT | CASGYSGNTIYF
- | TRBJ1-5 | TRBV7-2 | - | TGTGCCAGCAGCTCATTGACCGGGGTCCGGGGGCAGCCCCAGCATTTT | CASSSLTGVRGQPQHF
- | TRBJ1-1 | TRBV7-2 | - | TGTGCCAGCAGCTTGGGTCTCGCGGGACCCGTTCTTGGAGCTTTCTTT | CASSLGLAGPVLGAFF
- | TRBJ2-2 | TRBV11-3 | - | TGTGCCAGCACAGAGGGGTCGGTTCGTTCCGGGGAGCTGTTTTTT | CASTEGSVRSGELFF
once | TRBJ2-5 | TRBV28 | TRBD2 | TGTGCCAGCAGTTTCAGCGCGGGAGGCCAAGAGACCCAGTACTTC | CASSFSAGGQETQYF
once | TRBJ1-2 | TRBV28 | - | TGTGCCAGCAGTCTGAAGGGGGGCAGAGGCTATGGCTACACCTTC | CASSLKGGRGYGYTF
- | TRBJ2-1 | TRBV10-2 | - | TGCGCCAGCAGTGAAGGGTACAATGAGCAGTTCTTC | CASSEGYNEQFF
- | TRBJ2-3 | TRBV5-1 | - | TGCGCCAGCAGCTTAGGAAACAGGGATACGCAGTATTTT | CASSLGNRDTQYF
- | TRBJ2-3 | TRBV5-1 | - | TGCGCCAGCAGCTTCGAGGGAGGGGGATGGGATACGCAGTATTTT | CASSFEGGGWDTQYF
- | TRBJ2-7 | TRBV30 | TRBD1 | TGTGCCTGGAGAAGGACAGGGTCTTTTTACGAGCAGTACTTC | CAWRRTGSFYEQYF
- | TRBJ2-7 | TRBV5-1 | TRBD1 | TGCGCCAGCAGCTTACGGGACAGGGTCTACGAGCAGTACTTC | CASSLRDRVYEQYF
once | TRBJ2-7 | TRBV28 | TRBD1 | TGTGCCAGCAGACAGGGGCTGGGGGAGCAGTACTTC | CASRQGLGEQYF
- | TRBJ2-2 | TRBV5-1 | TRBD2 | TGCGCCAGCAGAAATCTAGCGGGCCTTGGCCCGGGGGAGCTGTTTTTT | CASRNLAGLGPGELFF
- | TRBJ2-5 | TRBV12-5 | - | TGTGCTAGTGGGGGGGCGGGAGAGACCCAGTACTTC | CASGGAGETQYF
- | TRBJ2-3 | TRBV5-4 | - | TGTGCCAGCAGCCACACAGGGCGCACAGATACGCAGTATTTT | CASSHTGRTDTQYF
- | TRBJ2-7 | TRBV18 | - | TGTGCCAGCTCACCTGAGTACGGGCCCTACGAGCAGTACTTC | CASSPEYGPYEQYF
- | TRBJ1-2 | TRBV4-2 | - | TGTGCCAGCAGCCAAGAACAAGGGCCCTATGGCTACACCTTC | CASSQEQGPYGYTF
- | TRBJ2-2 | TRBV5-1 | - | TGCGCCAGCAGCTTAAGTGGAGGCGGGGAGCTGTTTTTT | CASSLSGGGELFF
few | TRBJ2-3 | TRBV18 | TRBD2 | TGTGCCAGCTCACCTCGGCCTAGCGGGACTACAGATACGCAGTATTTT | CASSPRPSGTTDTQYF
- | TRBJ2-6 | TRBV11-2 | - | TGTGCCAGCAGCAAACCGGGCTTTGGGGCCAACGTCCTGACTTTC | CASSKPGFGANVLTF
- | TRBJ2-7 | TRBV10-3 | - | TGTGCCATCAGTGAGGTTAAATTAAGCTCCTACGAGCAGTACTTC | CAISEVKLSSYEQYF
- | TRBJ1-4 | TRBV4-2 | TRBD1 | TGTGCCAGCAGCCGAGACAGGGGTACTAATGAAAAACTGTTTTTT | CASSRDRGTNEKLFF
- | TRBJ1-5 | TRBV7-7 | - | TGTGCTAGCAGTCGTGACAGAAATCAGCCCCAGCATTTT | CASSRDRNQPQHF
- | TRBJ2-1 | TRBV4-3 | TRBD2 | TGCGCCAGCAGCCAGCAACTAGCGGGAGTTTACAATGAGCAGTTCTTC | CASSQQLAGVYNEQFF
- | TRBJ1-1 | TRBV7-2 | - | TGTGCCAGCAGCTTAGCCGGGACAACGAACACTGAAGCTTTCTTT | CASSLAGTTNTEAFF
- | TRBJ1-4 | TRBV7-8 | - | TGTGCCAGCAGCTTAGTTAAAGAAAAACTGTTTTTT | CASSLVKEKLFF
few | TRBJ1-2 | TRBV4-3 | TRBD1 | TGCGCCAGCAGCCAAGCTGGGACAGGGGACGGCTACACCTTC | CASSQAGTGDGYTF
- | TRBJ2-3 | TRBV7-3 | - | TGTGCCAGCAGCTTAACGAATACAGATACGCAGTATTTT | CASSLTNTDTQYF
- | TRBJ2-7 | TRBV11-3 | TRBD1 | TGTGCCAGCAGAGGCCCAGGGGGCGCCGAGCAGTACTTC | CASRGPGGAEQYF
few | TRBJ2-3 | TRBV7-2 | TRBD2 | TGTGCCAGCACCCTAAGCGGGAGCGATACGCAGTATTTT | CASTLSGSDTQYF
- | TRBJ2-7 | TRBV7-2 | TRBD2 | TGTGCCAGCAGCCAGATAGCGGGAGGTTCCTACGAGCAGTACTTC | CASSQIAGGSYEQYF
once | TRBJ2-1 | TRBV7-9 | TRBD1 | TGTGCCAGCAGCTTAGCGGTCACAGGGGGCCTACCCTTAGGCAATGAGCAGTTCTTC | CASSLAVTGGLPLGNEQFF
- | TRBJ2-7 | TRBV15 | TRBD2 | TGTGCCACCAGCAGACTAGCGGGAGAGGATGAGCAGTACTTC | CATSRLAGEDEQYF
- | TRBJ2-1 | TRBV6-6 | - | TGTGCCAGCAGTTCTGGGGCTAATGAGCAGTTCTTC | CASSSGANEQFF
- | TRBJ2-5 | TRBV30 | - | TGTGCCTGGAGTGTAGCCCAACAAGAGACCCAGTACTTC | CAWSVAQQETQYF
- | TRBJ1-1 | TRBV5-4 | TRBD1 | TGTGCCAGCAGCTTGACAGGGGTTGGGGACACTGAAGCTTTCTTT | CASSLTGVGDTEAFF
- | TRBJ2-7 | TRBV7-2 | TRBD2 | TGTGCCAGCAGCTACCGGACTAGCGGGAGAAACGAGCAGTACTTC | CASSYRTSGRNEQYF
- | TRBJ2-1 | TRBV30 | TRBD2 | TGTGCCTGGAACTCCCCGGGACTAGCGGTAAATGAGCAGTTCTTC | CAWNSPGLAVNEQFF
- | TRBJ2-1 | TRBV28 | - | TGTGCCAGCAGTTTGGGGGGAAACTACAATGAGCAGTTCTTC | CASSLGGNYNEQFF
- | TRBJ2-1 | TRBV28 | - | TGTGCCAGCAGTCTAGGGGGAGATAGCTCCTACAATGAGCAGTTCTTC | CASSLGGDSSYNEQFF
- | TRBJ2-1 | TRBV11-1 | - | TGTGCCAGCAGCTTGGGGCTAGCGTGGAATGAGCAGTTCTTC | CASSLGLAWNEQFF
- | TRBJ2-5 | TRBV28 | - | TGTGCCAGCAGTGAATCGACCGGACCAAGGGAGACCCAGTACTTC | CASSESTGPRETQYF